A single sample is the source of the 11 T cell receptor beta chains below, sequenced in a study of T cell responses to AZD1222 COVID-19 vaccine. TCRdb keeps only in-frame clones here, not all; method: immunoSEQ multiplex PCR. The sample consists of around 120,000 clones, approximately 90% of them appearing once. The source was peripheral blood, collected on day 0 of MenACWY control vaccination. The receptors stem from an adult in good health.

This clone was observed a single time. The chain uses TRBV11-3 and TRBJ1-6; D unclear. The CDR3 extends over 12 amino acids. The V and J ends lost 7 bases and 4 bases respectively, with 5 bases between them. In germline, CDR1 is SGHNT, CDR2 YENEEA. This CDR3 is CASKSYNSPLHF. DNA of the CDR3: TGTGCCAGCAAAAGTTATAATTCACCCCTCCACTTT.

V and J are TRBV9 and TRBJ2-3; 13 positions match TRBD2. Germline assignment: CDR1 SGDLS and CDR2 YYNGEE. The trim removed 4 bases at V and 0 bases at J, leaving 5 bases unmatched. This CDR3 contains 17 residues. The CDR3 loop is CASSPGLAGRSTDTQYF. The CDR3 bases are TGTGCCAGCAGCCCGGGACTAGCGGGACGAAGCACAGATACGCAGTATTTT.

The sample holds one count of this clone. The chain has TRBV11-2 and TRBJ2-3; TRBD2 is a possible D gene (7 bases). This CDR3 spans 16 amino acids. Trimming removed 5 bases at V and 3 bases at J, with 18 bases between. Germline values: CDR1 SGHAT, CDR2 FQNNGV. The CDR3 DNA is TGTGCCAGCAGCCGACGCGGGGCGGGGGCAACAGATACGCAGTATTTT. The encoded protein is CASSRRGAGATDTQYF.

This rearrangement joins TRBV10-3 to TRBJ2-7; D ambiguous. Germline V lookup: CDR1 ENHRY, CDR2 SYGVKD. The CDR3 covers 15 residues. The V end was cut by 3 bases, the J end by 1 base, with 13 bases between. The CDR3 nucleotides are TGTGCCATCAGTGACAGTACGACTGGTTCCTACGAGCAGTACTTC. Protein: CAISDSTTGSYEQYF.

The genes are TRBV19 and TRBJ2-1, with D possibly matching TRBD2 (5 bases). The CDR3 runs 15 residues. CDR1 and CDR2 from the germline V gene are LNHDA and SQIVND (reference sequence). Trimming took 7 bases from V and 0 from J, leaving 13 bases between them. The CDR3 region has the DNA TGTGCCAGTAAACTTAGCGAGAGCTCCTACAATGAGCAGTTCTTC. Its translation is CASKLSESSYNEQFF. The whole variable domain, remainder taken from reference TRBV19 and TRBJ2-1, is DGGITQSPKYLFRKEGQNVTLSCEQNLNHDAMYWYRQDPGQGLRLIYYSQIVNDFQKGDIAEGYSVSREKKESFPLTVTSAQKNPTAFYLCASKLSESSYNEQFFGPGTRLTVL.

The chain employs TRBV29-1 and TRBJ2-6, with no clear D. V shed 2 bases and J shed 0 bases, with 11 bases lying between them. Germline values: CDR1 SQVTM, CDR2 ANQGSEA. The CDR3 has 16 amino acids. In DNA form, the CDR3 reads TGCAGCGTTGAAAGGGCAGCCCCCTCTGGGGCCAACGTCCTGACTTTC. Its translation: CSVERAAPSGANVLTF.

The CDR3 protein is CASSLTSGTYNEQFF. CDR3 DNA sequence: TGTGCCAGCAGCTTGACTAGCGGAACCTACAATGAGCAGTTCTTC. The chain couples TRBV7-9 to TRBJ2-1; 9 nucleotides align to TRBD2. V lost 3 bases and J lost 2; bases outside the gene matches: 2. The CDR3 is 15 amino acids. The germline V gene has CDR1 SEHNR and CDR2 FQNEAQ (reference sequence).

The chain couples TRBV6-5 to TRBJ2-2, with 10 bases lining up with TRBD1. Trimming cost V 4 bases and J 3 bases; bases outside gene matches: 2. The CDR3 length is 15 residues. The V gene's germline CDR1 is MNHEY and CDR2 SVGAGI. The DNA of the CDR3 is TGTGCCAGCAGTTCCGGGACAGGGGACACCGGGGAGCTGTTTTTT. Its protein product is CASSSGTGDTGELFF.

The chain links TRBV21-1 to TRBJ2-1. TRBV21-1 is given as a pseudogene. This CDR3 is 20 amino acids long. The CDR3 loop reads CASSKGGLLVPPKNYNEQFF. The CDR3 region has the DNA TGTGCCAGCAGCAAAGGGGGGTTGCTGGTCCCCCCGAAAAATTACAATGAGCAGTTCTTC.

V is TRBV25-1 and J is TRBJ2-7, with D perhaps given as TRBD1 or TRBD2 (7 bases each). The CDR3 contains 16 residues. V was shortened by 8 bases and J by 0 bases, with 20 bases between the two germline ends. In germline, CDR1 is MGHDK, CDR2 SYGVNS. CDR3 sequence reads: CASRDSAGESSYEQYF. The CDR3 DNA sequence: TGTGCCAGCCGGGACAGCGCGGGAGAGAGCTCCTACGAGCAGTACTTC.

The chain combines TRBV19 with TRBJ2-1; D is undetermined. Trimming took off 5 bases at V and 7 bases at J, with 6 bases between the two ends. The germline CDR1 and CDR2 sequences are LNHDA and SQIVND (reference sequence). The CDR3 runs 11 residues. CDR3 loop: CASSVANEQFF. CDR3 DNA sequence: TGTGCCAGTAGTGTCGCGAATGAGCAGTTCTTC.